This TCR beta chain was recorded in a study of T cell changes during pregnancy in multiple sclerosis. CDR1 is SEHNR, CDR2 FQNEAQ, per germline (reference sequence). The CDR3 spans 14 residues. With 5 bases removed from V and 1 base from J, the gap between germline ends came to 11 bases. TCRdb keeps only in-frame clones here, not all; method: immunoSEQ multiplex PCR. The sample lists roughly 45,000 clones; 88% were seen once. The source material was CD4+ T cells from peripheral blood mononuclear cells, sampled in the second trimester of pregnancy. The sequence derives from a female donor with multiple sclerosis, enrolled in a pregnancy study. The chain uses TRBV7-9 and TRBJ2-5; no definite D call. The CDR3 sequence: CASSPRGSQETQYF. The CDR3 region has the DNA TGTGCCAGCAGCCCGCGAGGAAGCCAAGAGACCCAGTACTTC.